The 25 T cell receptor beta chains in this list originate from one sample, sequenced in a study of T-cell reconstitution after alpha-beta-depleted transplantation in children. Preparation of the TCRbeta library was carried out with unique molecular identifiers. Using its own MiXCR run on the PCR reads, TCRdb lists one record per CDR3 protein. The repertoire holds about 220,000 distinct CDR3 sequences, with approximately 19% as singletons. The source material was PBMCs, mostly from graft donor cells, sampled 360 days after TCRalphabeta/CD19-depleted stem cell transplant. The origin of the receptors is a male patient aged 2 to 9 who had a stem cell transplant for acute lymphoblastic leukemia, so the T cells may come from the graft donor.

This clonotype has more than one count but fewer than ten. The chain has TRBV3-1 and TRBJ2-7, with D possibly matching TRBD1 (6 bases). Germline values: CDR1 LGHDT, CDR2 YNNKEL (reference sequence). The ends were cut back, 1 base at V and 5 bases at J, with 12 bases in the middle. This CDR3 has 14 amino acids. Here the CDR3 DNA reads TGTGCCAGCAGCCAAGTTGGGGGCGTGAACGAGCAGTACTTC. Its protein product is CASSQVGGVNEQYF.

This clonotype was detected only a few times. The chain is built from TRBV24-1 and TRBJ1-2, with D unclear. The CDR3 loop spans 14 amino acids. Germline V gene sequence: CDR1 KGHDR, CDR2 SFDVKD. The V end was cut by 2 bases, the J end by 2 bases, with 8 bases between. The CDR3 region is CATSDSAPNYGYTF. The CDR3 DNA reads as TGTGCCACCAGTGATTCGGCACCAAACTATGGCTACACCTTC.

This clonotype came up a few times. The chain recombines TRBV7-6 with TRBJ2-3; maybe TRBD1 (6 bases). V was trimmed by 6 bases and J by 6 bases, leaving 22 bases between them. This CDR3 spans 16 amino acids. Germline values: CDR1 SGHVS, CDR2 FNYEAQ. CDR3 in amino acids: CASSLAPPTGSDTQYF. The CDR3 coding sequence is TGTGCCAGCAGTCTAGCCCCCCCCACAGGGTCGGATACGCAGTATTTT. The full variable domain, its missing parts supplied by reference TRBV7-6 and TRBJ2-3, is GAGVSQSPRYKVTKRGQDVALRCDPISGHVSLYWYRQALGQGPEFLTYFNYEAQQDKSGLPNDRFSAERPEGSISTLTIQRTEQRDSAMYRCASSLAPPTGSDTQYFGPGTRLTVL.

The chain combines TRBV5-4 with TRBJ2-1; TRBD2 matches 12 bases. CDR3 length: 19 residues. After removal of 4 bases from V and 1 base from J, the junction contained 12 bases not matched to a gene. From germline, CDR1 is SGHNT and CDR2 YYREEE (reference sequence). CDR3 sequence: CASSPRGLAGPPSYNEQFF. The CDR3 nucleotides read TGTGCCAGCAGCCCTCGCGGACTAGCGGGGCCACCATCCTACAATGAGCAGTTCTTC.

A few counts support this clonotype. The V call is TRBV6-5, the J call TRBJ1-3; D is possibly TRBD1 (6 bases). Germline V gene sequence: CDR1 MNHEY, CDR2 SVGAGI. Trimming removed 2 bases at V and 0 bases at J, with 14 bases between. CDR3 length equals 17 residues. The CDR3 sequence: CASSYPRQASSGNTIYF. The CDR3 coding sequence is TGTGCCAGCAGTTACCCTCGACAGGCGAGCTCTGGAAACACCATATATTTT.

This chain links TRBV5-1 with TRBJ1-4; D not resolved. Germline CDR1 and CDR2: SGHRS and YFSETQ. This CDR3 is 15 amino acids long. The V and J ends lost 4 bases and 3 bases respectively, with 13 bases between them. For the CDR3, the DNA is TGCGCCAGCAGCGCCCTATTGGGATCTAATGAAAAACTGTTTTTT. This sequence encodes CASSALLGSNEKLFF.

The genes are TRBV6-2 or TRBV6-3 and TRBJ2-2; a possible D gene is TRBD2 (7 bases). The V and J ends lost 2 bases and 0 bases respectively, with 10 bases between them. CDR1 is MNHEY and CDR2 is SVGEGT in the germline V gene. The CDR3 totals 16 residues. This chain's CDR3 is CASSYIGGPNTGELFF. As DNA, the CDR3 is TGTGCCAGCAGTTACATCGGGGGGCCGAACACCGGGGAGCTGTTTTTT.

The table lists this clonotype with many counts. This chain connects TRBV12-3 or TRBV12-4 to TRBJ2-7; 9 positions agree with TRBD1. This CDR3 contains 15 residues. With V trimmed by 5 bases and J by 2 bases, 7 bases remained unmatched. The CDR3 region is CASSIGTGPPYEQYF. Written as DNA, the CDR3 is TGTGCCAGCAGTATTGGGACAGGGCCTCCCTACGAGCAGTACTTC.

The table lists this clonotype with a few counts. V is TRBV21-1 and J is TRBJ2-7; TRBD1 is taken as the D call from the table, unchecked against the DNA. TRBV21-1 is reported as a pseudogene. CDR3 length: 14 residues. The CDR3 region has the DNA TGTGCCAGCAGCCCTCGGGGGACGGACTACGAGCAGTACTTC. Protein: CASSPRGTDYEQYF.

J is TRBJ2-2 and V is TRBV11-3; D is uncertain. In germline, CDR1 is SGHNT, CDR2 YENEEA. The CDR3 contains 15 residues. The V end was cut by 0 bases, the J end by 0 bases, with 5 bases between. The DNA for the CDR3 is TGTGCCAGCAGCTTAGACAGTACGAACACCGGGGAGCTGTTTTTT. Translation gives CASSLDSTNTGELFF.

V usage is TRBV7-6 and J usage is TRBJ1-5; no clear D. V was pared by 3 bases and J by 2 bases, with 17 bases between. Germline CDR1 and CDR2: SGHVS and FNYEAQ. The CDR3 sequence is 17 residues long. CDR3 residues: CASSLKGWSGGNQPQHF. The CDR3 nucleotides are TGTGCCAGCAGCTTGAAGGGCTGGTCAGGTGGCAATCAGCCCCAGCATTTT.

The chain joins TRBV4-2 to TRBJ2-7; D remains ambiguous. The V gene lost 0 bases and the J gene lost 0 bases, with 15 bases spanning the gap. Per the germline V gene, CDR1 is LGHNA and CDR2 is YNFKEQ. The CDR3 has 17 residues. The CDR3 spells CASSQDPSTVSSYEQYF. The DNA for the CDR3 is TGTGCCAGCAGCCAAGATCCCTCCACAGTGAGCTCCTACGAGCAGTACTTC.

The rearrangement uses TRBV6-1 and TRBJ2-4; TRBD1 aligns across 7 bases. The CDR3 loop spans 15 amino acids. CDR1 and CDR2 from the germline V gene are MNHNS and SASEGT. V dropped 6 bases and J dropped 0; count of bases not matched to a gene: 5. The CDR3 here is CASRAQGLAKNIQYF. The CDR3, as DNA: TGTGCCAGCAGGGCACAGGGGCTAGCCAAAAACATTCAGTACTTC.

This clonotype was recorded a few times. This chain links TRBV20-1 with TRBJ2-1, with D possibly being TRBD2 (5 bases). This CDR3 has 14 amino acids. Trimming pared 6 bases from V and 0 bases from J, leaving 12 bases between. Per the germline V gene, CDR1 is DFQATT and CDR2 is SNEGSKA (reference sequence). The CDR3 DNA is TGCAGTGCCCCCCGGGGTATCTCCTACAATGAGCAGTTCTTC. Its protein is CSAPRGISYNEQFF.

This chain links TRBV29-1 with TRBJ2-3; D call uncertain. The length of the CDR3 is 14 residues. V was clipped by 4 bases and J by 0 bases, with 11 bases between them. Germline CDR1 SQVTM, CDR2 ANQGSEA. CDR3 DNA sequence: TGCAGCGTTGTTAGGTTAACTAGCACAGATACGCAGTATTTT. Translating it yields CSVVRLTSTDTQYF.

This CDR3 is CASGYSRLREQFF. DNA for the CDR3: TGTGCCAGCGGCTACAGTAGGCTAAGGGAGCAGTTCTTC. V usage is TRBV6-5 and J usage is TRBJ2-1; the D is unclear. V lost 8 bases and J lost 10, with 18 bases in between. This CDR3 region has 13 residues. Germline V gene lookup returns CDR1 MNHEY and CDR2 SVGAGI.

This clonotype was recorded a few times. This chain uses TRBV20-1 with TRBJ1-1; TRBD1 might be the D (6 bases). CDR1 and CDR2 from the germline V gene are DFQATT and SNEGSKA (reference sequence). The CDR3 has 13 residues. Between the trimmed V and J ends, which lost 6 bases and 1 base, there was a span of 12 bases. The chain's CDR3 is CSANRAPNTEAFF. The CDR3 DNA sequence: TGCAGTGCAAACAGGGCCCCGAACACTGAAGCTTTCTTT.

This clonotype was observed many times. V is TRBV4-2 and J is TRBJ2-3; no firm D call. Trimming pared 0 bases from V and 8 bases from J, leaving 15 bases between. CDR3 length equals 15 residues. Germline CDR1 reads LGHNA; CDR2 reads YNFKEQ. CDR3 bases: TGTGCCAGCAGCCAAGAGGGCAGGAAAAGGAGTACGCAGTATTTT. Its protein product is CASSQEGRKRSTQYF.

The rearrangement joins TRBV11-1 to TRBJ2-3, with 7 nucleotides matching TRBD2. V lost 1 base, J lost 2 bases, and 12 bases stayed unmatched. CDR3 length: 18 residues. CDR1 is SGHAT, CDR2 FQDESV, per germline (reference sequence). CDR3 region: CASSLVPRGSYHTDTQYF. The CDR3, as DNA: TGTGCCAGCAGCTTAGTCCCGCGGGGGTCCTATCACACAGATACGCAGTATTTT.

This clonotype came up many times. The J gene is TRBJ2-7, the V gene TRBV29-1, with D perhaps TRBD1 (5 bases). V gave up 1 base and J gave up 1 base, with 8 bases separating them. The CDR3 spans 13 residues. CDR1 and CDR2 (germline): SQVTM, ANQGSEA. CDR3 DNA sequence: TGCAGCGTTGAAGTGCAGGGTTCCTACGAGCAGTACTTC. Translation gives CSVEVQGSYEQYF.

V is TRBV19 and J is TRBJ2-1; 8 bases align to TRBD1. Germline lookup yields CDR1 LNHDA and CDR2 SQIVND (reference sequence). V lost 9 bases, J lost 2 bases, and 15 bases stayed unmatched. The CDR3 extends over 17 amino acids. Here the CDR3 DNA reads TGTGCCAGCAGACCGTCAGGGGGCCGGGGCCCCTACAATGAGCAGTTCTTC. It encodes CASRPSGGRGPYNEQFF.

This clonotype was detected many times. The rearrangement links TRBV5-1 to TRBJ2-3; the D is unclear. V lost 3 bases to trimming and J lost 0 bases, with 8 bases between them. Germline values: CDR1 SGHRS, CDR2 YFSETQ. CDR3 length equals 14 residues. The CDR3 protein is CASSSGSSTDTQYF. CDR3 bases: TGCGCCAGCAGCTCCGGAAGTAGCACAGATACGCAGTATTTT.

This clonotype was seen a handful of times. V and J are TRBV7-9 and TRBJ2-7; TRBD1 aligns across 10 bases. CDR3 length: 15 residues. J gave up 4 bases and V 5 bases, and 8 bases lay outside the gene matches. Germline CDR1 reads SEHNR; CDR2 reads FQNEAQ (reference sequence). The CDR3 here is CASSDRDRGSYEQYF. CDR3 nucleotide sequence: TGTGCCAGCAGCGACCGGGACAGGGGTTCTTACGAGCAGTACTTC. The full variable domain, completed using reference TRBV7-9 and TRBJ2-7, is DTGVSQNPRHKITKRGQNVTFRCDPISEHNRLYWYRQTLGQGPEFLTYFQNEAQLEKSRLLSDRFSAERPKGSFSTLEIQRTEQGDSAMYLCASSDRDRGSYEQYFGPGTRLTVT.

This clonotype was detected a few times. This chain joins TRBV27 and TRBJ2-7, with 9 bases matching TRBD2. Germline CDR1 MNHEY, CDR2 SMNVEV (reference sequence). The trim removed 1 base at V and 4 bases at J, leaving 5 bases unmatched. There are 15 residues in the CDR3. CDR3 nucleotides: TGTGCCAGCAGTTTATGGGCGGGGGGGCAGTACGAGCAGTACTTC. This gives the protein CASSLWAGGQYEQYF.

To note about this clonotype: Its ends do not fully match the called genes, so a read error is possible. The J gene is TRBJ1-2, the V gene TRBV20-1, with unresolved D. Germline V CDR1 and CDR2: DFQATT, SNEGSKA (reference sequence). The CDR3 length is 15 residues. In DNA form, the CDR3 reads TGCAGTGCTAGAGATCCTAGAGAAAGCCTCTATGGCCACACCTTC. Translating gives CSARDPRESLYGHTF.